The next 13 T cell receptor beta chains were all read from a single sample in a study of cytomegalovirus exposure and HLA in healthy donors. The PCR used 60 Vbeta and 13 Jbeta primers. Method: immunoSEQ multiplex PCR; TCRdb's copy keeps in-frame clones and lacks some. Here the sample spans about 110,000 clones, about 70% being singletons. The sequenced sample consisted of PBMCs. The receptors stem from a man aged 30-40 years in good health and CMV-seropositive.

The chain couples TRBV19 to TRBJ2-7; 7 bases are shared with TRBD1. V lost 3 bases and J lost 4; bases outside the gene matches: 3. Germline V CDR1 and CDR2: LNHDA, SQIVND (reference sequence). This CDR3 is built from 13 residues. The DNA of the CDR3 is TGTGCCAGTAGTATGAGACAGGGATACGAGCAGTACTTC. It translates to CASSMRQGYEQYF.

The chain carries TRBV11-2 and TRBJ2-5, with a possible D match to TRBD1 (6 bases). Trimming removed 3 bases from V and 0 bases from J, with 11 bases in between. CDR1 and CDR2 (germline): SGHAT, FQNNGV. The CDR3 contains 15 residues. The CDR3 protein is CASSLGTYYQETQYF. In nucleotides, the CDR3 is TGTGCCAGCAGCTTGGGGACATATTACCAAGAGACCCAGTACTTC.

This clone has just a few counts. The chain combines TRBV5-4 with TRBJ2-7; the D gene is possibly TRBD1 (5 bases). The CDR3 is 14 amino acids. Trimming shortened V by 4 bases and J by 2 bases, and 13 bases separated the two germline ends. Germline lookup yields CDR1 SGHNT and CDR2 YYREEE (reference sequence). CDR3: CASSRHRTTYEQYF. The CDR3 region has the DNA TGTGCCAGCAGCCGGCACAGGACAACCTACGAGCAGTACTTC.

The CDR3 here is CSVSTGTWQETQYF. Here the CDR3 DNA reads TGCAGCGTCAGTACTGGGACTTGGCAAGAGACCCAGTACTTC. The rearrangement uses TRBV29-1 and TRBJ2-5; maybe TRBD2 (6 bases). The CDR3 covers 14 residues. Between the trimmed V and J ends, which lost 6 bases and 2 bases, there was a span of 16 bases. Per the germline V gene, CDR1 is SQVTM and CDR2 is ANQGSEA.

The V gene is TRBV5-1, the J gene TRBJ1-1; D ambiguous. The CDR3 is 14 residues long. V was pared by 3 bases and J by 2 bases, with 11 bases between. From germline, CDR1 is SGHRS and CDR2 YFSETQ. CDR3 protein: CASSSWATNTEAFF. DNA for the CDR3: TGCGCCAGCAGCTCCTGGGCCACTAACACTGAAGCTTTCTTT.

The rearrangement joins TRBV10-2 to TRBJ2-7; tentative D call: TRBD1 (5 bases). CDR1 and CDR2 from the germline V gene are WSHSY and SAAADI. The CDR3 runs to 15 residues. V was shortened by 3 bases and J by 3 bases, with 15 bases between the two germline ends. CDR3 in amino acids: CASSEPPRVGYEQYF. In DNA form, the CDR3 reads TGCGCCAGCAGTGAACCCCCCAGGGTTGGCTACGAGCAGTACTTC.

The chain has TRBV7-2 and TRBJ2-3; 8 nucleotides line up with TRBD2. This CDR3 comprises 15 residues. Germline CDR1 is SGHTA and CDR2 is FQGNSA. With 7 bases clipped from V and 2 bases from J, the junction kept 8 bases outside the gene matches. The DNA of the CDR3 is TGTGCCAGCACCGACCTACTAGCGGCCACAGATACGCAGTATTTT. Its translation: CASTDLLAATDTQYF.

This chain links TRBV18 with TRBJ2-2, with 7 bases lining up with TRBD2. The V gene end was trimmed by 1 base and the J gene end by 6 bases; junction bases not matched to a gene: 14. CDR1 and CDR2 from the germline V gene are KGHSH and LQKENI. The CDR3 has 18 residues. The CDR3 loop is CASSPRPGAGASSGELFF. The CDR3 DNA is TGTGCCAGCTCACCACGGCCGGGTGCGGGAGCGAGTTCCGGGGAGCTGTTTTTT.

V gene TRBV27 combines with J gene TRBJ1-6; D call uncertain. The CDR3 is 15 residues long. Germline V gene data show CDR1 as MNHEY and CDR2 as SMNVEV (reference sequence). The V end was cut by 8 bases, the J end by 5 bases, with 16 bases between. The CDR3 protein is CASRPPGSHNSPLHF. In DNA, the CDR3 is TGTGCCAGCCGCCCTCCCGGGAGCCATAATTCACCCCTCCACTTT.

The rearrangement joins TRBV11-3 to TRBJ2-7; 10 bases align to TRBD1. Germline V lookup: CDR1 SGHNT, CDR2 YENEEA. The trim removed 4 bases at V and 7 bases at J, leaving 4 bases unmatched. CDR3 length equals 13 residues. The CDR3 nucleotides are TGTGCCAGCAGCTGGGGACAGGGGACTGAGCAGTACGTC. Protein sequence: CASSWGQGTEQYV.

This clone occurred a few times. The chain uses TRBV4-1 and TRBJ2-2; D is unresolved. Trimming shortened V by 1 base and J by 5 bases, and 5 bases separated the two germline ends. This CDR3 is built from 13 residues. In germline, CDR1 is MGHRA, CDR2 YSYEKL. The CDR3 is CASSQGGTGELFF. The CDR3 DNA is TGCGCCAGCAGCCAAGGAGGAACCGGGGAGCTGTTTTTT.

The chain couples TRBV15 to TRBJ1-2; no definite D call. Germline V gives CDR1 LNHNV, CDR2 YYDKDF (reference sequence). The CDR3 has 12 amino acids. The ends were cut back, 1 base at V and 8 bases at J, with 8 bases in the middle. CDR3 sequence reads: CATSRAGMGYTF. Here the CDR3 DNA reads TGTGCCACCAGCAGAGCCGGGATGGGCTACACCTTC.

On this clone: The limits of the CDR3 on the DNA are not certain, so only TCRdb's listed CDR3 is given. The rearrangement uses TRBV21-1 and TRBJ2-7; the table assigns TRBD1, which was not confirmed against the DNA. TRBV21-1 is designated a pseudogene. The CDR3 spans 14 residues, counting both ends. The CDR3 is CASSKVGQGNEQYF.